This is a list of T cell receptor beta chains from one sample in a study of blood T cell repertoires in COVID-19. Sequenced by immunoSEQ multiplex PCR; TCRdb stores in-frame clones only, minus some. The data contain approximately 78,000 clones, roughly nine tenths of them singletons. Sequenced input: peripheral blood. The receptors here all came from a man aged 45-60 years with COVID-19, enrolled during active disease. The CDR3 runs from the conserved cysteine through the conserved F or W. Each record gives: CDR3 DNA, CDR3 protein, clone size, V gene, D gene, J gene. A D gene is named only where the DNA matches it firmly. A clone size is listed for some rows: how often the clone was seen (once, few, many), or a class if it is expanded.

DNA: TGCGCCAGCAGCCAAGGAATCGACAGGGCCACAGATACGCAGTATTTT
CDR3: CASSQGIDRATDTQYF
size: -
V: TRBV4-1
D: TRBD1
J: TRBJ2-3

DNA: TGTGCCAGCAGCATAAACTCCGGGACTAGTTCAACAGAGACCCAGTACTTC
CDR3: CASSINSGTSSTETQYF
size: -
V: TRBV7-6
D: TRBD2
J: TRBJ2-5

DNA: TGTGCCAGCAGCTTCCAGACTAGCGGGAGGTCGGCCGGGGAGCTGTTTTTT
CDR3: CASSFQTSGRSAGELFF
size: -
V: TRBV9
D: TRBD2
J: TRBJ2-2

DNA: TGTGCCAGCAGCCTAAGGGACAGGCCAACTAATGAAAAACTGTTTTTT
CDR3: CASSLRDRPTNEKLFF
size: once
V: TRBV7-8
D: TRBD1
J: TRBJ1-4

DNA: TGTGCCAGCAGCGGACAGGGGCGCAATGAGCAGTTCTTC
CDR3: CASSGQGRNEQFF
size: -
V: TRBV9
D: TRBD1
J: TRBJ2-1

DNA: TGTGCCAGCAGCCTTAAGACAGGGGGCGGAACAGATACGCAGTATTTT
CDR3: CASSLKTGGGTDTQYF
size: -
V: TRBV5-6
D: TRBD1
J: TRBJ2-3

DNA: TGTGCCAGCAGCTTGACAGGGGGCGGAGAGACCCAGTACTTC
CDR3: CASSLTGGGETQYF
size: -
V: TRBV11-2
D: TRBD1
J: TRBJ2-5

DNA: TGTGCCAGCAGCTTCCAGGGGGTCTACAATGAGCAGTTCTTC
CDR3: CASSFQGVYNEQFF
size: -
V: TRBV5-4
D: TRBD1
J: TRBJ2-1

DNA: TGTGCCACCAGTGGGCGAGCGCCGAACACCGGGGAGCTGTTTTTT
CDR3: CATSGRAPNTGELFF
size: -
V: TRBV24-1
D: -
J: TRBJ2-2

DNA: TGTGCCAGCAGTTACCAGGGGATCTACGAGCAGTACTTC
CDR3: CASSYQGIYEQYF
size: -
V: TRBV6-2/TRBV6-3
D: -
J: TRBJ2-7

DNA: TGTGCCACCAGTGGCGGGAGGCCCCACGAGCAGTACTTC
CDR3: CATSGGRPHEQYF
size: -
V: TRBV24-1
D: TRBD2
J: TRBJ2-7

DNA: TGTGCCAGCAGCCAATCCGGGACAGGGTCCTACGAGCAGTACTTC
CDR3: CASSQSGTGSYEQYF
size: -
V: TRBV16
D: TRBD1
J: TRBJ2-7

DNA: TGTGCCAGCAGCCAAAGCCACGAGCAGTACTTC
CDR3: CASSQSHEQYF
size: -
V: TRBV3-1/TRBV3-2
D: -
J: TRBJ2-7

DNA: TGTGCCAGCAGCCAGCAGGGTCTAGATACGCAGTATTTT
CDR3: CASSQQGLDTQYF
size: -
V: TRBV3-1/TRBV3-2
D: -
J: TRBJ2-3

DNA: TGCGCCAGCAGTGAGTCTCGACAGGGGGCGTTCTACAATGAGCAGTTCTTC
CDR3: CASSESRQGAFYNEQFF
size: -
V: TRBV10-1
D: TRBD1
J: TRBJ2-1

DNA: TGTGCCAGTAGTATAGGACAGGGGAAAACTATGAACACTGAAGCTTTCTTT
CDR3: CASSIGQGKTMNTEAFF
size: -
V: TRBV19
D: TRBD1
J: TRBJ1-1

DNA: TGCAGTGCTAGTAAGCTAGCGGGAGGAGAGACCCAGTACTTC
CDR3: CSASKLAGGETQYF
size: -
V: TRBV20-1
D: TRBD2
J: TRBJ2-5

DNA: TGCGCCAGCAGCTCCGGGACAGGGAATCAGCCCCAGCATTTT
CDR3: CASSSGTGNQPQHF
size: -
V: TRBV5-1
D: TRBD1
J: TRBJ1-5

DNA: TGCGCCAGCAGCTTGGGTCCGTACCAAGAGACCCAGTACTTC
CDR3: CASSLGPYQETQYF
size: -
V: TRBV5-1
D: -
J: TRBJ2-5

DNA: TGTGCCAGCAGCGTCCGGGGAGCTGAAGCTTTCTTT
CDR3: CASSVRGAEAFF
size: -
V: TRBV6-5
D: -
J: TRBJ1-1

DNA: TGCGCCAGCAGCCAAGGACAGGGGGGAGCCTACGAGCAGTACTTC
CDR3: CASSQGQGGAYEQYF
size: -
V: TRBV4-1
D: TRBD1
J: TRBJ2-7

DNA: TGTGCCGAGAGACTAGCGGAAAACACCGGGGAGCTGTTTTTT
CDR3: CAERLAENTGELFF
size: -
V: TRBV30
D: TRBD2
J: TRBJ2-2

DNA: TGTGCCAGTAGTATCCGGACAACGACGGCAGATACGCAGTATTTT
CDR3: CASSIRTTTADTQYF
size: once
V: TRBV19
D: -
J: TRBJ2-3

DNA: TGTGCCAGCAGTGAAGCGAGCGAAGATCAGCCCCAGCATTTT
CDR3: CASSEASEDQPQHF
size: -
V: TRBV2
D: -
J: TRBJ1-5

DNA: TGTGCCACCGGGACTAGCGGGATACATGAGCAGTTCTTC
CDR3: CATGTSGIHEQFF
size: -
V: TRBV27
D: TRBD2
J: TRBJ2-1

DNA: TGTGCCAGCAGCTTAGCAAATTCGGGAAACGAGCAGTACTTC
CDR3: CASSLANSGNEQYF
size: -
V: TRBV7-2
D: -
J: TRBJ2-7

DNA: TGTGCCAGCAGCGGGACAGTGAACACTGAAGCTTTCTTT
CDR3: CASSGTVNTEAFF
size: -
V: TRBV6-5
D: TRBD1
J: TRBJ1-1

DNA: TGCGCCAGCAGCCAAGATGCTGTTATCCTCGGCGGGAGTTCCGCAGATACGCAGTATTTT
CDR3: CASSQDAVILGGSSADTQYF
size: -
V: TRBV4-1
D: TRBD2
J: TRBJ2-3

DNA: TGTGCCAGCAGTCCGCGTTCGGGGGGAAGCAATCAGCCCCAGCATTTT
CDR3: CASSPRSGGSNQPQHF
size: -
V: TRBV6-6
D: -
J: TRBJ1-5

DNA: TGTGCCAGCTCACCTTCAAGCGGGAGAAACACCGGGGAGCTGTTTTTT
CDR3: CASSPSSGRNTGELFF
size: once
V: TRBV18
D: TRBD2
J: TRBJ2-2

DNA: TGCGCCAGCAGCTCTCGGACAGGGGGATTCGGAGAGACCCAGTACTTC
CDR3: CASSSRTGGFGETQYF
size: -
V: TRBV5-1
D: TRBD1
J: TRBJ2-5

DNA: TGCGCCAGCAGCGTCGACAGGGGAAATACTGAAGCTTTCTTT
CDR3: CASSVDRGNTEAFF
size: -
V: TRBV5-1
D: TRBD1
J: TRBJ1-1

DNA: TGCGCCAGCCACCGCGAGGGGGCTGGGGCCAACGTCCTGACTTTC
CDR3: CASHREGAGANVLTF
size: -
V: TRBV5-1
D: -
J: TRBJ2-6

DNA: TGTGCCAGTAGTATAGTAGGGGGTCAAGATGGCTACACCTTC
CDR3: CASSIVGGQDGYTF
size: -
V: TRBV19
D: -
J: TRBJ1-2

DNA: TGTGCCAGCAGTCGCGGGAGAGAATCGAACACCGGGGAGCTGTTTTTT
CDR3: CASSRGRESNTGELFF
size: -
V: TRBV6-6
D: TRBD2
J: TRBJ2-2

DNA: TGTGCCTGGAGTGGAGCGGGAATGGGGGAGACCCAGTACTTC
CDR3: CAWSGAGMGETQYF
size: -
V: TRBV30
D: TRBD2
J: TRBJ2-5

DNA: TGTGCCAGCAGCCCAGGGAGGTTCCAAGAGACCCAGTACTTC
CDR3: CASSPGRFQETQYF
size: -
V: TRBV7-2
D: -
J: TRBJ2-5

DNA: TGTGCCAGCTCACTCGACACGAACACTGAAGCTTTCTTT
CDR3: CASSLDTNTEAFF
size: -
V: TRBV18
D: -
J: TRBJ1-1

DNA: TGTGCCTGGAGTAAAGAGCGGGAGGGCCCTTACACCGGGGAGCTGTTTTTT
CDR3: CAWSKEREGPYTGELFF
size: -
V: TRBV30
D: TRBD2
J: TRBJ2-2

DNA: TGTGCCAGCAGTTATTGGGGAGCCGAGCAGTACTTC
CDR3: CASSYWGAEQYF
size: -
V: TRBV6-2/TRBV6-3
D: -
J: TRBJ2-7

DNA: TGCGCCAGCAGCTTGGGCGGGGATCAGCCCCAGCATTTT
CDR3: CASSLGGDQPQHF
size: -
V: TRBV5-1
D: -
J: TRBJ1-5

DNA: TGTGCCTGGAGTGTACCAGGGGCGGGTTCACCCCTCCACTTT
CDR3: CAWSVPGAGSPLHF
size: -
V: TRBV30
D: -
J: TRBJ1-6

DNA: TGTGCCAGTAGTATGACACTAGCTCCTTCGGCGGAGACCCAGTACTTC
CDR3: CASSMTLAPSAETQYF
size: -
V: TRBV19
D: -
J: TRBJ2-5

DNA: TGTGCCAGCAGCCCCAGTAGCGGGAGGATAGACGGGGAGCTGTTTTTT
CDR3: CASSPSSGRIDGELFF
size: -
V: TRBV5-4
D: TRBD2
J: TRBJ2-2

DNA: TGTGCCAGCAGCTTACAACTAGCGCCCTACGAGCAGTACTTC
CDR3: CASSLQLAPYEQYF
size: -
V: TRBV7-2
D: TRBD2
J: TRBJ2-7

DNA: TGTGCCAGCAGCCTCGAAGCGGACCAGCCCCAGCATTTT
CDR3: CASSLEADQPQHF
size: once
V: TRBV7-9
D: -
J: TRBJ1-5